The 19 T cell receptor beta chains presented below share a single source sample, sequenced in a study of a mutant IDH1 vaccine in newly diagnosed glioma. Profiling relied on immunoSEQ multiplex PCR, and the TCRdb table lists in-frame clones only, not all of them. This table holds some 60,000 clones, roughly 80% found once. Regarding time point: week 47, end of study. With topical imiquimod, each dose of the vaccine consisted of 300 ug of mutant IDH1 20-mer peptide. These receptors are not linked to any known antigen. The specimen comprised PBMCs, sampled from a glioma patient whose treatment included an IDH1 peptide vaccine. These receptors came from a man aged 25 to 40 with glioma.

The V and J genes are TRBV29-1 and TRBJ1-1; 7 positions match TRBD1. This CDR3 comprises 14 residues. V was pared by 7 bases and J by 1 base, with 9 bases of the junction left unmatched. CDR1 SQVTM and CDR2 ANQGSEA come from the germline V gene. CDR3 amino acids: CSALTGRGNTEAFF. The CDR3 region has the DNA TGCAGCGCCTTGACAGGGCGGGGGAACACTGAAGCTTTCTTT.

CDR3 sequence: CASNSDVYGYTF. CDR3 nucleotides: TGTGCCAGCAATTCCGACGTCTATGGCTACACCTTC. The rearrangement uses TRBV6-6 and TRBJ1-2; D call uncertain. CDR3 size: 12 residues. V lost 7 bases and J 4 bases, leaving 10 bases between the germline ends. The V gene's germline CDR1 is MNHNY and CDR2 SVGAGI (reference sequence).

This clone was detected only a few times. The genes are TRBV19 and TRBJ1-1; D is perhaps TRBD1 (6 bases). V was pared by 3 bases and J by 1 base, with 9 bases between. The length of the CDR3 is 14 residues. Germline V CDR1 and CDR2: LNHDA, SQIVND (reference sequence). In nucleotides, the CDR3 is TGTGCCAGTAGTATTCAGGGGAGGAACACTGAAGCTTTCTTT. It is translated as CASSIQGRNTEAFF.

V gene TRBV7-6 combines with J gene TRBJ1-5, with D tentatively TRBD1 (5 bases). The CDR3 spans 13 residues. Germline V CDR1 and CDR2: SGHVS, FNYEAQ. V shed 9 bases and J shed 1 base, with 10 bases lying between them. CDR3 sequence: CASGAGSNQPQHF. CDR3 DNA: TGTGCCAGTGGGGCCGGAAGCAATCAGCCCCAGCATTTT.

This chain uses TRBV5-4 with TRBJ1-2, with D hard to call. The germline gives CDR1 SGHNT, CDR2 YYREEE (reference sequence). V was clipped by 2 bases and J by 5 bases, with 10 bases between them. The CDR3 length is 13 residues. The CDR3 reads CASSLSGGYGYTF. In nucleotides, the CDR3 is TGTGCCAGCAGCTTATCGGGAGGATATGGCTACACCTTC.

The V gene is TRBV10-1, the J gene TRBJ2-1; possibly TRBD2 for D (5 bases). Germline V CDR1 and CDR2: WNHNN, SYGVQD (reference sequence). Trimming removed 3 bases from V and 4 bases from J, with 13 bases in between. The CDR3 totals 15 residues. The CDR3 is CASSEGSAGYNEQFF. The CDR3 DNA follows: TGCGCCAGCAGTGAAGGCAGTGCGGGTTACAATGAGCAGTTCTTC.

This clone is a singleton in its sample. The genes are TRBV9 and TRBJ2-1, with TRBD2 matching 13 bases. Germline V gene data show CDR1 as SGDLS and CDR2 as YYNGEE. Losses at the gene ends were 4 bases for V and 3 bases for J; bases not matched to a gene: 7. This CDR3 contains 17 residues. This CDR3 reads CASSFRTSGGLYNEQFF. CDR3 sequence (DNA): TGTGCCAGCAGCTTTCGGACTAGCGGGGGACTCTACAATGAGCAGTTCTTC.

V usage is TRBV15 and J usage is TRBJ1-1; D might be TRBD1 (5 bases). Trimming left V 2 bases short and J 4 bases short, with 8 bases between. The CDR3 is 13 amino acids. Per germline, CDR1 LNHNV and CDR2 YYDKDF (reference sequence). This CDR3 reads CATSRRGGTEAFF. The CDR3 DNA is TGTGCCACCAGCAGACGGGGGGGCACTGAAGCTTTCTTT.

The V and J genes are TRBV29-1 and TRBJ2-1; 10 bases are shared with TRBD2. Germline loops: CDR1 SQVTM, CDR2 ANQGSEA. V was clipped by 5 bases and J by 1 base; unmatched bases: 11. CDR3 length: 17 residues. The CDR3 here is CSVSASGGLLSYNEQFF. CDR3 nucleotides: TGCAGCGTTTCGGCTAGCGGGGGCTTACTTTCCTACAATGAGCAGTTCTTC.

This clone was seen just once. V is TRBV2 and J is TRBJ1-4; no clear D gene. The CDR3 totals 15 residues. Germline CDR1 SNHLY, CDR2 FYNNEI. The V and J ends lost 9 bases and 3 bases respectively, with 17 bases between them. The chain's CDR3 is CASSLLDIPNEKLFF. For the CDR3, the DNA is TGTGCCAGTAGTCTCCTCGACATACCTAATGAAAAACTGTTTTTT.

This clone appeared a few times. The V and J genes are TRBV5-1 and TRBJ1-1; D remains unclear. CDR3 length: 13 residues. Germline CDR1 reads SGHRS; CDR2 reads YFSETQ. The V end lost 0 bases, the J end lost 7 bases, and 10 bases lay between the germline ends. The DNA of the CDR3 is TGCGCCAGCAGCTTGGCGGGTCAGGATGAAGCTTTCTTT. Translating it yields CASSLAGQDEAFF.

J is TRBJ1-1 and V is TRBV5-4, with D perhaps TRBD1 (5 bases). CDR1 and CDR2 from the germline V gene are SGHNT and YYREEE (reference sequence). The CDR3 has 14 residues. Trimming took 4 bases from V and 7 from J, leaving 17 bases between them. The CDR3 DNA is TGTGCCAGCAGCCGACCCCAGGGTGACAGTGAAGCTTTCTTT. Its protein is CASSRPQGDSEAFF.

The gene calls are TRBV5-1 and TRBJ1-2, with a weak D call TRBD1 (6 bases). Germline V gives CDR1 SGHRS, CDR2 YFSETQ. The length of the CDR3 is 12 residues. V was clipped by 1 base and J by 8 bases, with 9 bases between them. This chain's CDR3 is CASSLNRDGYTF. DNA for the CDR3: TGCGCCAGCAGCTTGAACAGGGACGGCTACACCTTC. Together with reference TRBV5-1 and TRBJ1-2, the CDR3 gives the full variable domain: KAGVTQTPRYLIKTRGQQVTLSCSPISGHRSVSWYQQTPGQGLQFLFEYFSETQRNKGNFPGRFSGRQFSNSRSEMNVSTLELGDSALYLCASSLNRDGYTFGSGTRLTVV.

The chain links TRBV6-5 to TRBJ2-1, with TRBD2 matching 7 bases. V was pared by 1 base and J by 9 bases, with 3 bases of the junction left unmatched. CDR1 is MNHEY, CDR2 SVGAGI, per germline. The CDR3 sequence is 13 residues long. Here the CDR3 reads CASSYWGGTEQFF. CDR3 nucleotides: TGTGCCAGCAGTTACTGGGGGGGGACTGAGCAGTTCTTC.

This chain joins TRBV7-8 and TRBJ2-7, with D hard to call. Per the germline V gene, CDR1 is SGHVS and CDR2 is FQNEAQ. The length of the CDR3 is 13 residues. V lost 3 bases and J 3 bases, leaving 9 bases between the germline ends. The CDR3 here is CASSLRVIYEQYF. As DNA, the CDR3 is TGTGCCAGCAGCTTGAGAGTTATCTACGAGCAGTACTTC.

The rearrangement uses TRBV2 and TRBJ1-6; D gene uncertain. The CDR3 covers 14 residues. Germline loops: CDR1 SNHLY, CDR2 FYNNEI. Trimming stripped 1 base from V and 9 bases from J, with 10 bases between. This CDR3 is CASSEEAESSPLHF. In DNA, the CDR3 is TGTGCCAGCAGTGAAGAGGCAGAGAGTTCACCCCTCCACTTT.

This clone appeared a few times. The V and J genes are TRBV18 and TRBJ2-1; 9 bases align to TRBD1. Germline V gene lookup returns CDR1 KGHSH and CDR2 LQKENI. With 4 bases clipped from V and 8 bases from J, the junction kept 3 bases outside the gene matches. This CDR3 has 13 residues. The CDR3 nucleotides read TGTGCCAGCTCACGGACAGGGGTCGATGAGCAGTTCTTC. It codes for CASSRTGVDEQFF.

The rearrangement joins TRBV11-2 to TRBJ1-2; 9 bases are a match to TRBD1. The V gene's germline CDR1 is SGHAT and CDR2 FQNNGV. The CDR3 spans 15 residues. The V and J ends lost 3 bases and 0 bases, in that order; junction bases with no gene match: 2. Here the CDR3 reads CASSFRQGANYGYTF. CDR3 DNA: TGTGCCAGCAGCTTCCGACAGGGGGCTAACTATGGCTACACCTTC.

V usage is TRBV11-2 and J usage is TRBJ2-7, with TRBD1 matching over 7 bases. The germline V gene encodes CDR1 SGHAT and CDR2 FQNNGV. The trim removed 5 bases at V and 0 bases at J, leaving 7 bases unmatched. CDR3 length: 15 amino acids. The CDR3 coding sequence is TGTGCCAGCAGCCTTACCGGGACAGTCTCCTACGAGCAGTACTTC. Encoded protein: CASSLTGTVSYEQYF.